A single sample gave rise to the 14 T cell receptor beta chains below, sequenced in a study of CD8 T cells in Susac syndrome. RNA amounts of about 0.5 to 1 ug underwent reverse transcription with random hexamers. TCRdb re-called the immunoSEQ multiplex PCR reads through MiXCR, storing one row per CDR3 protein. Here the sample spans approximately 210,000 distinct CDR3 sequences, 94% being singletons. Sequenced sample: CD4+ T cells from PBMCs. The source is a human donor with Susac syndrome.

The chain uses TRBV7-8 and TRBJ1-1; 8 bases fit TRBD1. This CDR3 region has 16 residues. J was trimmed by 4 bases and V by 5 bases; bases with no gene match: 12. Germline CDR1 and CDR2: SGHVS and FQNEAQ. CDR3 amino acids: CASSHRQGKLSTEAFF. CDR3 nucleotides: TGTGCCAGCAGCCATCGACAGGGGAAATTGAGCACTGAAGCTTTCTTT.

This chain joins TRBV11-3 and TRBJ2-2; D is unclear. The V gene lost 5 bases and the J gene lost 0 bases, with 13 bases spanning the gap. The CDR3 sequence is 16 residues long. The germline V gene has CDR1 SGHNT and CDR2 YENEEA. The CDR3 is CASSPRVWPNTGELFF. The CDR3 DNA reads TGTGCCAGCAGCCCGCGAGTGTGGCCGAACACCGGGGAGCTGTTTTTT.

The J gene is TRBJ2-7, the V gene TRBV11-2; no clear D. Trimming removed 1 base at V and 7 bases at J, with 20 bases between. Germline lookup yields CDR1 SGHAT and CDR2 FQNNGV. This CDR3 has 16 residues. The CDR3 sequence is CASSLGSAGVGMEQYF. CDR3 bases: TGTGCCAGCAGCTTAGGGTCGGCAGGCGTAGGGATGGAGCAGTACTTC. The full variable domain, rest sourced from reference TRBV11-2 and TRBJ2-7, is EAGVAQSPRYKIIEKRQSVAFWCNPISGHATLYWYQQILGQGPKLLIQFQNNGVVDDSQLPKDRFSAERLKGVDSTLKIQPAKLEDSAVYLCASSLGSAGVGMEQYFGPGTRLTVT.

The genes are TRBV4-3 and TRBJ1-1; D is uncertain. Between the trimmed V and J ends, which lost 0 bases and 1 base, there was a span of 9 bases. Germline values: CDR1 LGHNA, CDR2 YSLEER. This CDR3 region has 15 residues. As DNA, the CDR3 is TGCGCCAGCAGCCAAGATTGGACGGGGAACACTGAAGCTTTCTTT. As protein: CASSQDWTGNTEAFF.

This chain joins TRBV5-6 and TRBJ1-6, with D possibly matching TRBD1 (5 bases). V was clipped by 1 base and J by 6 bases, with 8 bases between them. CDR3 length: 14 residues. Per the germline V gene, CDR1 is SGHDT and CDR2 is YYEEEE. In nucleotides, the CDR3 is TGTGCCAGCAGCTTGCTCCAGGGTAATTCACCCCTCCACTTT. It codes for CASSLLQGNSPLHF. Based on the CDR3 plus reference TRBV5-6 and TRBJ1-6, the full variable domain is DAGVTQSPTHLIKTRGQQVTLRCSPKSGHDTVSWYQQALGQGPQFIFQYYEEEERQRGNFPDRFSGHQFPNYSSELNVNALLLGDSALYLCASSLLQGNSPLHFGNGTRLTVT.

The chain couples TRBV20-1 to TRBJ1-2; TRBD1 agrees at 8 bases. This CDR3 spans 12 amino acids. Germline V gives CDR1 DFQATT, CDR2 SNEGSKA (reference sequence). The V gene end was trimmed by 8 bases and the J gene end by 5 bases; junction bases not matched to a gene: 7. The CDR3 protein is CSTTGGEYGYTF. CDR3 nucleotides: TGCAGTACTACAGGGGGGGAGTATGGCTACACCTTC.

The V and J genes are TRBV6-5 and TRBJ2-1, with 9 bases matching TRBD1. V lost 7 bases, J lost 10 bases, and 8 bases stayed unmatched. Germline V gene lookup returns CDR1 MNHEY and CDR2 SVGAGI. This CDR3 region has 13 residues. The CDR3 DNA is TGTGCCAGCAATCGGGACAGGGCGGACGAGCAGTTCTTC. This gives the protein CASNRDRADEQFF.

The chain links TRBV6-2 or TRBV6-3 to TRBJ2-4; D gene uncertain. Germline values: CDR1 MNHEY, CDR2 SVGEGT. Deletions cut 2 bases from V and 2 bases from J, with 4 bases between. The CDR3 runs 13 residues. CDR3 coding DNA: TGTGCCAGCAGTTACCGCCCCAAAAACATTCAGTACTTC. Translation: CASSYRPKNIQYF.

V usage is TRBV20-1 and J usage is TRBJ2-5, with D hard to call. Germline CDR1 reads DFQATT; CDR2 reads SNEGSKA (reference sequence). Trimming removed 3 bases from V and 5 bases from J, with 4 bases in between. The CDR3 spans 10 residues. Here the CDR3 DNA reads TGCAGTGCTAGGTGGGAGACCCAGTACTTC. As protein: CSARWETQYF.

This chain joins TRBV20-1 and TRBJ2-2, with 14 bases lining up with TRBD2. The CDR3 length is 16 residues. V trimming: 5 bases; J trimming: 7 bases; junction bases outside the gene matches: 9. Germline V gene sequence: CDR1 DFQATT, CDR2 SNEGSKA (reference sequence). The CDR3 loop reads CSARGLAGALDGELFF. The CDR3 coding sequence is TGCAGTGCTCGGGGACTAGCGGGGGCCCTGGACGGGGAGCTGTTTTTT.

The chain is built from TRBV6-6 and TRBJ1-1; unclear D gene. Trimming took 2 bases from V and 1 from J, leaving 5 bases between them. The CDR3 consists of 13 residues. The germline gives CDR1 MNHNY, CDR2 SVGAGI (reference sequence). The DNA for the CDR3 is TGTGCCAGCAGTTACGGGTGGAACACTGAAGCTTTCTTT. Its translation is CASSYGWNTEAFF.

This clonotype was found once. The chain links TRBV7-8 to TRBJ1-1; 7 bases are a match to TRBD1. The CDR3 extends over 14 amino acids. Trimming removed 8 bases from V and 3 bases from J; junction bases left unmatched: 9. Per germline, CDR1 SGHVS and CDR2 FQNEAQ. This CDR3 is CASVRSGTDTEAFF. In DNA form, the CDR3 reads TGTGCCAGCGTAAGGAGTGGGACAGACACTGAAGCTTTCTTT.

The chain employs TRBV2 and TRBJ2-1; 13 nucleotides line up with TRBD2. Germline lookup yields CDR1 SNHLY and CDR2 FYNNEI. The CDR3 length is 21 residues. V shed 6 bases, J shed 0 bases, and the junction held 17 bases outside the gene matches. CDR3 sequence (DNA): TGTGCCAGCAGGCAAGGAGCGACTAGCGGGGGGTCAATAAGCTCCTACAATGAGCAGTTCTTC. Protein: CASRQGATSGGSISSYNEQFF.

V is TRBV18 and J is TRBJ1-4; 10 bases map to TRBD1. This CDR3 has 14 amino acids. V gave up 3 bases and J gave up 8 bases; unmatched junction bases: 3. Germline V gene lookup returns CDR1 KGHSH and CDR2 LQKENI. The CDR3 DNA follows: TGTGCCAGCTCACCCGACAGGGGGCAAGAAAAACTGTTTTTT. Its translation is CASSPDRGQEKLFF. The variable domain in full, completed from reference TRBV18 and TRBJ1-4, reads NAGVMQNPRHLVRRRGQEARLRCSPMKGHSHVYWYRQLPEEGLKFMVYLQKENIIDESGMPKERFSAEFPKEGPSILRIQQVVRGDSAAYFCASSPDRGQEKLFFGSGTQLSVL.